The clone carrying this T cell receptor beta chain appeared a few times. Its antigen is as yet unknown. This record belongs to a study of T cells in Graves' hyperthyroidism and ophthalmopathy. Amplified TCR beta CDR3 regions came from RNA transcripts. In the first-round RT-PCR of the TCR CDR3, the HTBI primer set was used. TCRdb used MiXCR to reprocess the multiplex PCR reads, holding one entry per CDR3 protein. The top ten clones hold about 5% of a sample with a few hundred thousand distinct CDR3 sequences, roughly an eighth of them seen once. Whole-study results and caveats: Model predictions of ophthalmopathy came a median around 6.5 months before onset. By a 13 V-J model, ophthalmopathy was set apart from stable hyperthyroidism.

Germline assignment: CDR1 SGHRS and CDR2 YFSETQ. V was pared by 4 bases and J by 4 bases, with 17 bases between. The CDR3 runs to 15 residues. Stability of Graves' hyperthyroidism was defined as absent ophthalmopathy progression within 18 months. From under 12 ml of fresh peripheral blood, PBMCs were isolated. Sample: blood. The V call is TRBV5-1, the J call TRBJ1-2; no clear D. This receptor was taken from a young woman with Graves' hyperthyroidism. CDR3 residues: CASSIGRHSTYGYTF. Written as DNA, the CDR3 is TGCGCCAGCAGCATAGGACGTCATTCCACCTATGGCTACACCTTC. The variable domain in full, with the rest retrieved from reference TRBV5-1 and TRBJ1-2, is KAGVTQTPRYLIKTRGQQVTLSCSPISGHRSVSWYQQTPGQGLQFLFEYFSETQRNKGNFPGRFSGRQFSNSRSEMNVSTLELGDSALYLCASSIGRHSTYGYTFGSGTRLTVV.